This T cell receptor (beta chain) was profiled in a study of T cell responses to AZD1222 COVID-19 vaccine. Study conclusions and caveats: Nearly half of spike-specific TCRs reportedly go after variant regions that carry no mutations.

As concerns this clone: Its cognate antigen is unknown.

The germline V gene has CDR1 KGHSY and CDR2 FQNENV. The CDR3 consists of 15 residues. V was shortened by 0 bases and J by 2 bases, with 7 bases between the two germline ends. The repertoire was sequenced with immunoSEQ multiplex PCR; TCRdb's copy has only in-frame clones and lacks some. The data show around 150,000 clones, under 95% seen once. This rearrangement joins TRBV16 to TRBJ2-2; D unresolved. The sequencing here drew on peripheral blood, taken 28 days after the second AZD1222 dose. This clonotype was sampled from an adult who received the AZD1222 COVID-19 vaccine. The CDR3 here is CASSQSNLNTGELFF. CDR3 nucleotide sequence: TGTGCCAGCAGCCAATCTAACCTTAACACCGGGGAGCTGTTTTTT.